Listed below are T cell receptor beta chains from one sample, sequenced in a study of blood T cells in healthy people across ages. TCRdb re-analysed the 5' RACE reads in MiXCR, keeping a single row per CDR3 protein. The table lists 730,000 or so distinct CDR3 sequences, roughly 44% of them singletons. The sequencing sample was made of blood. These TCRs come from an older woman in good health. Each CDR3 is given without its conserved first and last residue. Not all rows give a size; the values are once, few, many and, for expanded clones, a class.

V gene	clone size	J gene	CDR3 protein
TRBV2	once	TRBJ2-2	VSSETRNTGELF
TRBV20-1	many	TRBJ2-7	SARAPESSYEQY
TRBV7-3	few	TRBJ2-1	ASSSRTSGAYNEQF
TRBV7-3	-	TRBJ2-3	ASSTRTSSTQY
TRBV2	-	TRBJ2-5	ASSVRSQETQY
TRBV6-2/TRBV6-3	-	TRBJ2-7	ASMGHLYEQY
TRBV20-1	many	TRBJ2-1	SAQAASSYNEQF
TRBV7-3	once	TRBJ1-1	ASSVGHQNTEAF
TRBV7-3	-	TRBJ2-3	ASTDPRGAFPDTQY
TRBV28	-	TRBJ2-3	ASSVGTSGSTQY
TRBV7-2	few	TRBJ2-7	ASSLGQWTYEQY
TRBV3-1	-	TRBJ2-2	ASGLNSNTGELF
TRBV4-1	few	TRBJ2-3	ASSQDSSDTQY
TRBV10-3	many	TRBJ2-5	AIRDREETQY
TRBV20-1	few	TRBJ1-2	SARYRTAWGYT